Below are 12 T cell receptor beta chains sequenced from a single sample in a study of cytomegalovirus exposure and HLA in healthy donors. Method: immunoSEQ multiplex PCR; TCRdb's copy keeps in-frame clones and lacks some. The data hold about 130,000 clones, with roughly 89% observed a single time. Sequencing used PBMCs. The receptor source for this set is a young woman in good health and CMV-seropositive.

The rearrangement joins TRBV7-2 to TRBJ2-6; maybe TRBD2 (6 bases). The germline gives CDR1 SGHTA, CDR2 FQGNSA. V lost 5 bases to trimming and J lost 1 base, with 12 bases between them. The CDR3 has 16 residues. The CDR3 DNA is TGTGCCAGCAGCCCCGACGCGGGGTCTGGGGCCAACGTCCTGACTTTC. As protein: CASSPDAGSGANVLTF. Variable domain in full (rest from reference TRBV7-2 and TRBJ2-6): GAGVSQSPSNKVTEKGKDVELRCDPISGHTALYWYRQSLGQGLEFLIYFQGNSAPDKSGLPSDRFSAERTGGSVSTLTIQRTQQEDSAVYLCASSPDAGSGANVLTFGAGSRLTVL.

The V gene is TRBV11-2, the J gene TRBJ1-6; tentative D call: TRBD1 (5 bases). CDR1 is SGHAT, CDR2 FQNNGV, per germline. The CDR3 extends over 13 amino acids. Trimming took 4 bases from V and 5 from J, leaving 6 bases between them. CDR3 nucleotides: TGTGCCAGCAGCTCACAGGATAATTCACCCCTCCACTTT. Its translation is CASSSQDNSPLHF.

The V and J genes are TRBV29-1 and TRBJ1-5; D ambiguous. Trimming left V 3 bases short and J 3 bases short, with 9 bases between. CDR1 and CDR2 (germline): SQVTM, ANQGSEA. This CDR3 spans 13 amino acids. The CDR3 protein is CSVEDGLNQPQHF. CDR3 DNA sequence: TGCAGCGTTGAGGACGGACTCAATCAGCCCCAGCATTTT.

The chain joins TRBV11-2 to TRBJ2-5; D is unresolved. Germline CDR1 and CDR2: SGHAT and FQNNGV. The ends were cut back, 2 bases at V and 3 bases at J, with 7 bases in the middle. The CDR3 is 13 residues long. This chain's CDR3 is CASSLFLEETQYF. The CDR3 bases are TGTGCCAGCAGCTTATTTTTAGAAGAGACCCAGTACTTC.

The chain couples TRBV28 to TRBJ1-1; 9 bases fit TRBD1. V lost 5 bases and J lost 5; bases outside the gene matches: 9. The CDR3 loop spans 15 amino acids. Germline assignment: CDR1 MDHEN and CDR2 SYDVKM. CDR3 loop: CASSTAGTGWTEAFF. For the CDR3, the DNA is TGTGCCAGCAGTACCGCCGGGACAGGGTGGACTGAAGCTTTCTTT.

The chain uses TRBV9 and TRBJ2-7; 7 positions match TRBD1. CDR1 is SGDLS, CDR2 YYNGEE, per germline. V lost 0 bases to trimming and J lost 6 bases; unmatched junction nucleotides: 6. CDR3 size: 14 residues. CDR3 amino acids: CASSVASTGFEQYF. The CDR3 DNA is TGTGCCAGCAGCGTAGCTTCGACAGGGTTCGAGCAGTACTTC.

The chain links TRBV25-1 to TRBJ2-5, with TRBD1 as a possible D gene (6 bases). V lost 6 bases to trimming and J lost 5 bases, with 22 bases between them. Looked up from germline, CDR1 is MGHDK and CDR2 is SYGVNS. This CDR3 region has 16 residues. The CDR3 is CASSGPRGSLRETQYF. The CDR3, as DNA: TGTGCCAGCAGCGGCCCTAGGGGGTCCCTAAGGGAGACCCAGTACTTC.

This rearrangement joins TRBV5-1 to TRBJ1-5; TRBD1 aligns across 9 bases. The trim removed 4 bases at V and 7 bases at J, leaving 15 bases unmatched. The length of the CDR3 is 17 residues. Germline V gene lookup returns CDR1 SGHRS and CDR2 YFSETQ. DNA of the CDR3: TGCGCCAGCAGCCCCGGCGATTTAACAGGGGGCTTGCAGCCCCAGCATTTT. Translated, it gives CASSPGDLTGGLQPQHF.

CDR3 nucleotide sequence: TGTGCCAGCAGCTTAGACGTCCAGATTAATTCACCCCTCCACTTT. Translated, it gives CASSLDVQINSPLHF. The V call is TRBV11-3, the J call TRBJ1-6; the D is unclear. CDR3 length equals 15 residues. V lost 0 bases and J 6 bases, leaving 9 bases between the germline ends. Germline V gene data show CDR1 as SGHNT and CDR2 as YENEEA.

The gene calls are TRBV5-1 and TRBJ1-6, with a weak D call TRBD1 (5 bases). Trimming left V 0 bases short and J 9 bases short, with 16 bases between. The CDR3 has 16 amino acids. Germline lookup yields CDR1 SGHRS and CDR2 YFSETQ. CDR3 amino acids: CASSLAMIRVGSPLHF. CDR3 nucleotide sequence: TGCGCCAGCAGCTTGGCTATGATCAGGGTCGGTTCACCCCTCCACTTT.

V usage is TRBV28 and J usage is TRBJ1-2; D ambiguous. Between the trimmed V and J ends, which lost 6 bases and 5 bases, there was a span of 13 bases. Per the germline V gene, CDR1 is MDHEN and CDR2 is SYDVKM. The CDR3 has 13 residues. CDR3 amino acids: CASSRIRSYGYTF. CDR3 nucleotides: TGTGCCAGCAGCAGGATCCGTTCATATGGCTACACCTTC.

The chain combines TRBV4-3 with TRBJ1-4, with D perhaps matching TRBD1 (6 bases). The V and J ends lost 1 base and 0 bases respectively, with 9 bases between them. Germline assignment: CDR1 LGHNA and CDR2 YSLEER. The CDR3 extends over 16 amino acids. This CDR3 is CASSQAGTTTNEKLFF. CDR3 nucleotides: TGCGCCAGCAGCCAAGCCGGGACAACAACTAATGAAAAACTGTTTTTT.